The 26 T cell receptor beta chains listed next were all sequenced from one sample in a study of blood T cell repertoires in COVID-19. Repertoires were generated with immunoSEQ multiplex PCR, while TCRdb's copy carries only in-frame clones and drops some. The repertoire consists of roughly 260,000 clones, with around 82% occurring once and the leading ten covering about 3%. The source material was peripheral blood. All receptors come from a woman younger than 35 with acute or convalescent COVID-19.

DNA for the CDR3: TGTGCCTGGAGAAGGACAGGGTCGAACACCGGGGAGCTGTTTTTT. It yields the protein CAWRRTGSNTGELFF. The rearrangement uses TRBV30 and TRBJ2-2, with 8 bases fitting TRBD1. CDR1 and CDR2 from the germline V gene are GTSNPN and SVGIG (reference sequence). With V trimmed by 3 bases and J by 0 bases, 3 bases remained unmatched. This CDR3 spans 15 amino acids.

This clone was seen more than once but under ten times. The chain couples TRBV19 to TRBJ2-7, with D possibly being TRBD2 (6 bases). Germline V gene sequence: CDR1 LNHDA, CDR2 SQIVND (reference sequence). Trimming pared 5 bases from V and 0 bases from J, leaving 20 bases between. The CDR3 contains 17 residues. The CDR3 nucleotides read TGTGCCAGTAGTGGAGGGCCCGGGACGATTAACTCCTACGAGCAGTACTTC. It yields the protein CASSGGPGTINSYEQYF.

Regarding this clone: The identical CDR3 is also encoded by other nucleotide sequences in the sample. CDR3 amino acids: CASSSRGYEQYF. In nucleotides, the CDR3 is TGTGCCAGCAGCTCCAGGGGTTACGAGCAGTACTTC. The chain is built from TRBV28 and TRBJ2-7; D is possibly TRBD1 (6 bases). The CDR3 is made up of 12 amino acids. The V and J ends lost 6 bases and 4 bases respectively, with 10 bases between them. Germline loops: CDR1 MDHEN, CDR2 SYDVKM.

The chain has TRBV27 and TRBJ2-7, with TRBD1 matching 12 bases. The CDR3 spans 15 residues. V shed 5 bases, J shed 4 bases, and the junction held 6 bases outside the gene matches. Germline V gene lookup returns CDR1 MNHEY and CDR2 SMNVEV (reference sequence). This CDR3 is CASSAGTGGFYEQYF. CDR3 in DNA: TGTGCCAGCAGTGCTGGGACAGGGGGCTTTTACGAGCAGTACTTC.

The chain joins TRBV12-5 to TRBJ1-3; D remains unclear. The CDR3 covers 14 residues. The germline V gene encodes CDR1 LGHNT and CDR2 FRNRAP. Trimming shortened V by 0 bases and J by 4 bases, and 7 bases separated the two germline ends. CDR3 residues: CASGLVPGGNTIYF. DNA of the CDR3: TGTGCTAGTGGTTTGGTACCGGGAGGAAACACCATATATTTT.

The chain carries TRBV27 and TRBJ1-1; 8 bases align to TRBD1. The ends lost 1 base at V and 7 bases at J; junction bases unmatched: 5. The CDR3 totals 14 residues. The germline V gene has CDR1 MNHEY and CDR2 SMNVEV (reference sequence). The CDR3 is CASSLLQGAYEAFF. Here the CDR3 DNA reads TGTGCCAGCAGTTTATTGCAGGGGGCTTATGAAGCTTTCTTT.

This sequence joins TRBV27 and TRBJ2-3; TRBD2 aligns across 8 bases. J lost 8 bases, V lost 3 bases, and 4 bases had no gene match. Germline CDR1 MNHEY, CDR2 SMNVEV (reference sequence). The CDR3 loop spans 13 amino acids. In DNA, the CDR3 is TGTGCCAGCAGTTTCCCAGCGGGAGTTACGCAGTATTTT. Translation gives CASSFPAGVTQYF.

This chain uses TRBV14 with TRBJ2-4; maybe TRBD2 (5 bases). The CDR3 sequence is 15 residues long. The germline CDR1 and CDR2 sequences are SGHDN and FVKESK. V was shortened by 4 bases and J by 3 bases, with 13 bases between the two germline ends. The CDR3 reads CASSRADTFKNIQYF. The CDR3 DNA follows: TGTGCCAGCAGCCGAGCGGATACTTTCAAAAACATTCAGTACTTC.

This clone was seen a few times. This CDR3 is CSVAAAREKLFF. CDR3 DNA: TGCAGCGTTGCGGCCGCCAGGGAAAAACTGTTTTTT. The chain employs TRBV29-1 and TRBJ1-4; D gene ambiguous. Trimming took 4 bases from V and 8 from J, leaving 11 bases between them. The germline CDR1 and CDR2 sequences are SQVTM and ANQGSEA. There are 12 residues in the CDR3.

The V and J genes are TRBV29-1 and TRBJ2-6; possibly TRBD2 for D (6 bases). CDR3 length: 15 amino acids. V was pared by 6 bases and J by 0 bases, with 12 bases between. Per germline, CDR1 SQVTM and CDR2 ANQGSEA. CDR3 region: CSVRTTGSGANVLTF. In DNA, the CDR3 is TGCAGCGTCAGGACTACCGGCTCTGGGGCCAACGTCCTGACTTTC.

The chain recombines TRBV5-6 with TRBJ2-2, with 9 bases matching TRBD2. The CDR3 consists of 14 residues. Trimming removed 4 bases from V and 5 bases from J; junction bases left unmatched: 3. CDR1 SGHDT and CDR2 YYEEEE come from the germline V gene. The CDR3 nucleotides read TGTGCCAGCAGCACAGGACTAGCGACCGGGGAGCTGTTTTTT. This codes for CASSTGLATGELFF. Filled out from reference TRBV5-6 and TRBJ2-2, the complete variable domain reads DAGVTQSPTHLIKTRGQQVTLRCSPKSGHDTVSWYQQALGQGPQFIFQYYEEEERQRGNFPDRFSGHQFPNYSSELNVNALLLGDSALYLCASSTGLATGELFFGEGSRLTVL.

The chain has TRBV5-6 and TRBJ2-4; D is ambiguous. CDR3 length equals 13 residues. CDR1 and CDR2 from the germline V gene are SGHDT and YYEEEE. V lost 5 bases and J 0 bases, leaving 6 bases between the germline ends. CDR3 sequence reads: CASRSIAKNIQYF. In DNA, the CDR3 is TGTGCCAGCAGATCTATAGCCAAAAACATTCAGTACTTC. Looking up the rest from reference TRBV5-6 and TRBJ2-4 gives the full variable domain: DAGVTQSPTHLIKTRGQQVTLRCSPKSGHDTVSWYQQALGQGPQFIFQYYEEEERQRGNFPDRFSGHQFPNYSSELNVNALLLGDSALYLCASRSIAKNIQYFGAGTRLSVL.

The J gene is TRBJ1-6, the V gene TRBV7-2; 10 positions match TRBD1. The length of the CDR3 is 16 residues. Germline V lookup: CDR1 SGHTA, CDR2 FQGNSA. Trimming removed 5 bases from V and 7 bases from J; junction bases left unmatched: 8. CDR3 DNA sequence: TGTGCCAGCAGCCCTCCCGGGACAGGGGTCAATTCACCCCTCCACTTT. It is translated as CASSPPGTGVNSPLHF.

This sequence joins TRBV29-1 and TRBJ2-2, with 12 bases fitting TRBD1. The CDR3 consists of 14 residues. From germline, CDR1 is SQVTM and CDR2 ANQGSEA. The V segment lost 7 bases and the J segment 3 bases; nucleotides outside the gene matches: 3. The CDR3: CSAGTGGHTGELFF. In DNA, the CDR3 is TGCAGCGCCGGGACAGGGGGCCACACCGGGGAGCTGTTTTTT.

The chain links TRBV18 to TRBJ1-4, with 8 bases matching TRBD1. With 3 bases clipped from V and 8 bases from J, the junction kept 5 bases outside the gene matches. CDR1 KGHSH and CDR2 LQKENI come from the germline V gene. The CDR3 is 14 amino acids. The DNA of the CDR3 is TGTGCCAGCTCACCCTCGACAGGGGAGGAAAAACTGTTTTTT. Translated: CASSPSTGEEKLFF.

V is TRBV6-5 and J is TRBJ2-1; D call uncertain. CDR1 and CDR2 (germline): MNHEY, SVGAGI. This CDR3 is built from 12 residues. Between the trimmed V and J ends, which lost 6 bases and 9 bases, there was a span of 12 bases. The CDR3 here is CASRTSSVEQFF. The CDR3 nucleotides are TGTGCCAGCAGAACTTCAAGTGTTGAGCAGTTCTTC.

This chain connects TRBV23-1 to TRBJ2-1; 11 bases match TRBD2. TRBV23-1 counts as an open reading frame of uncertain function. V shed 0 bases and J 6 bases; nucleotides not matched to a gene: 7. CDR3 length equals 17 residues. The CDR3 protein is CASSQSAASGRINEQFF. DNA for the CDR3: TGCGCCAGCAGTCAATCGGCGGCTAGCGGGAGGATCAATGAGCAGTTCTTC.

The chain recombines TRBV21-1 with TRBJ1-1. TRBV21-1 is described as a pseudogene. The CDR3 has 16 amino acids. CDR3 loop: CASSKGPGGMNTEAFF. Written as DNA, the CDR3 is TGTGCCAGCAGCAAAGGTCCCGGGGGGATGAACACTGAAGCTTTCTTT.

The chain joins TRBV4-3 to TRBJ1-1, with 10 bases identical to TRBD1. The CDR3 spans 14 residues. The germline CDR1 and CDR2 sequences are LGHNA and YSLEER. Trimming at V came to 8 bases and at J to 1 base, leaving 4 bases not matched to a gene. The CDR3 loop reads CASSWDRGNTEAFF. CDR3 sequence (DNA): TGCGCCAGCTCCTGGGACAGGGGGAACACTGAAGCTTTCTTT.

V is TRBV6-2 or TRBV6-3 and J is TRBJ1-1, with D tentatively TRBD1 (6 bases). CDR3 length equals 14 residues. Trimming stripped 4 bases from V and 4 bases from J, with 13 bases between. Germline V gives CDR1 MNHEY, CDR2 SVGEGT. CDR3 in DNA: TGTGCCAGCAGTTCGGGGCAGGGGACCACTGAAGCTTTCTTT. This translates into CASSSGQGTTEAFF.

CDR3 region: CASSRRGSPSNQPQHF. CDR3 in DNA: TGTGCCAGCAGCAGAAGGGGGAGCCCATCCAATCAGCCCCAGCATTTT. This chain links TRBV11-2 with TRBJ1-5; tentative D call: TRBD1 (6 bases). The CDR3 is made up of 16 amino acids. Per the germline V gene, CDR1 is SGHAT and CDR2 is FQNNGV. The V and J ends lost 5 bases and 3 bases respectively, with 17 bases between them.

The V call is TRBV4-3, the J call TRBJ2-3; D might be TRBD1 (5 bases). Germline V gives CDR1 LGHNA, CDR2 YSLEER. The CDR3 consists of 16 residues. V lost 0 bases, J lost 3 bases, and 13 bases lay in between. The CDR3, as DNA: TGCGCCAGCAGCCAAGATGGGGCAGGGTCGACAGATACGCAGTATTTT. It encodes CASSQDGAGSTDTQYF.

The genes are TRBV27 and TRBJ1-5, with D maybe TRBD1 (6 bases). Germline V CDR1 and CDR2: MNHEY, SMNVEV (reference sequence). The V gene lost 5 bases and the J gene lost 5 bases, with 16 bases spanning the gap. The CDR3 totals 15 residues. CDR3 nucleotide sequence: TGTGCCAGCAGTCCCTGGGCAGGGGACGATCAGCCCCAGCATTTT. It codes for CASSPWAGDDQPQHF.

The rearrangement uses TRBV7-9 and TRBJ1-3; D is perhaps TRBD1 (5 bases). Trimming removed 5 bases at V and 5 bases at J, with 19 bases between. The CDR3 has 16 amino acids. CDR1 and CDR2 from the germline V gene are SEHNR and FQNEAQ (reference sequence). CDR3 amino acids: CASSLRGGYFRNTIYF. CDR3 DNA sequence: TGTGCCAGCAGCCTAAGGGGAGGTTATTTTCGAAACACCATATATTTT.

This CDR3 is CAWRGWGLNTGELFF. CDR3 DNA sequence: TGTGCCTGGAGAGGTTGGGGCCTAAACACCGGGGAGCTGTTTTTT. The rearrangement links TRBV30 to TRBJ2-2; a possible D gene is TRBD1 (5 bases). The CDR3 contains 15 residues. Germline assignment: CDR1 GTSNPN and CDR2 SVGIG (reference sequence). Trimming stripped 3 bases from V and 2 bases from J, with 13 bases between.

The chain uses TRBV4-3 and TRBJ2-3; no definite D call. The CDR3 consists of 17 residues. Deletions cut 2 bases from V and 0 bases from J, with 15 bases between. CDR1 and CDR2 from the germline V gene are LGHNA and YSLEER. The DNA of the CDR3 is TGCGCCAGCAGCCAAAAGCCCCTATTTGGTAGCACAGATACGCAGTATTTT. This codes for CASSQKPLFGSTDTQYF.